The present T cell receptor (beta chain) was sequenced within a study of technical replicates of blood from a few donors. V was pared by 3 bases and J by 5 bases, with 11 bases between. Per germline, CDR1 MRHNA and CDR2 SNTAGT. This CDR3 spans 14 amino acids. TCRdb keeps only in-frame clones here, not all; method: immunoSEQ multiplex PCR. Of 80,000 or so clones detected, over 95% appear once; the ten largest clones hold around 0.22%. Source material: T cells isolated from PBMCs. This receptor was identified in a human donor in good health. The chain joins TRBV6-4 to TRBJ2-1, with D possibly matching TRBD1 (6 bases). In nucleotides, the CDR3 is TGTGCCAGCAGTGATTCTGGGGGCCACAATGAGCAGTTCTTC. This codes for CASSDSGGHNEQFF.